The TCR beta chain under discussion was sequenced for a study of technical replicates of blood from several donors. Measured with immunoSEQ multiplex PCR; TCRdb has only the in-frame clones, and not every one. The sample holds over 50,000 clones, 85% to 90% seen once. The CDR3 contains 15 residues. The V segment lost 5 bases and the J segment 4 bases; nucleotides outside the gene matches: 8. In germline, CDR1 is SGHTA, CDR2 FQGNSA. The chain uses TRBV7-2 and TRBJ1-1; 9 bases match TRBD1. This clonotype originated in a human donor in good health. Some clones in this sample may be carry-over from other donors' samples. The sample comprised PBMCs. CDR3 nucleotides: TGTGCCAGCAGCAACCGGGACAGGGTACGCACTGAAGCTTTCTTT. Residues: CASSNRDRVRTEAFF.